A selection of T cell receptor beta chains follows, all from one sample in a study of T cell clones after liver transplantation. The assay was immunoSEQ multiplex PCR, and TCRdb's table has in-frame clones only and misses some. The data contain around 71,000 clones, 80% of them singletons. Sample: CD4+ T cells from blood, taken 12 months after liver transplant. Receptor source: a human patient who received a liver transplant. The graft donor may have contributed some T cells. The CDR3 runs from the conserved cysteine through the conserved F or W. Each record gives: V gene, J gene, clone size, D gene, CDR3 protein, CDR3 DNA. The D gene is left open where the match is weak. Expanded clones get a size class; other rows say once, few or many, or leave the size out.

TRBV19,TRBJ1-2,few,TRBD1,CASSFTSGTGGARQGYTF,TGTGCCAGTAGTTTCACCTCCGGGACAGGGGGCGCACGACAGGGCTACACCTTC
TRBV6-1,TRBJ2-2,.,TRBD2,CASRRTSGIAGELFF,TGTGCCAGCAGGCGGACTAGCGGGATAGCCGGGGAGCTGTTTTTT
TRBV18,TRBJ2-3,.,.,CASSPFAQSRTSTDTQYF,TGTGCCAGCTCACCGTTTGCACAGTCCCGAACTAGCACAGATACGCAGTATTTT
TRBV18,TRBJ2-5,.,.,CASSPAPENTQYF,TGTGCCAGCTCACCTGCCCCAGAAAACACCCAGTACTTC
TRBV10-1,TRBJ2-2,.,.,CASSRDLGGELFF,TGCGCCAGCAGTCGGGACCTGGGCGGGGAGCTGTTTTTT
TRBV4-3,TRBJ1-2,.,TRBD1,CASSQVGQGTYGYTF,TGCGCCAGCAGCCAGGTCGGACAGGGTACCTATGGCTACACCTTC
TRBV28,TRBJ2-7,.,.,CASSGAAGGEKGQYF,TGTGCCAGCAGTGGAGCGGCCGGGGGAGAGAAAGGGCAGTACTTC
TRBV7-2,TRBJ1-1,.,.,CASSLTGVNTEAFF,TGTGCCAGCAGCTTAACGGGAGTGAACACTGAAGCTTTCTTT
TRBV2,TRBJ2-5,.,.,CASSERGAGSPIRVETQYF,TGTGCCAGCAGTGAAAGGGGAGCCGGCTCACCCATTCGTGTGGAGACCCAGTACTTC
TRBV4-1,TRBJ2-5,.,.,CASSQVVRETQYF,TGCGCCAGCAGCCAAGTGGTCAGGGAGACCCAGTACTTC
TRBV6-5,TRBJ1-3,.,.,CASSYSAGAGNTIYF,TGTGCCAGCAGTTACTCAGCAGGGGCTGGAAACACCATATATTTT
TRBV7-9,TRBJ1-2,.,.,CASSLAGVYGYTF,TGTGCCAGCAGCTTAGCAGGCGTCTATGGCTACACCTTC
TRBV19,TRBJ2-1,.,TRBD2,CASVPGTSKNNEQFF,TGTGCCAGTGTCCCCGGGACTAGTAAGAACAATGAGCAGTTCTTC
TRBV9,TRBJ2-7,.,TRBD2,CASSVGTSGGISYEQYF,TGTGCCAGCAGCGTAGGAACTAGCGGGGGAATTTCCTACGAGCAGTACTTC
TRBV5-1,TRBJ2-5,.,TRBD2,CASSGSLLAGPYQETQYF,TGCGCCAGCAGCGGCTCCCTACTAGCGGGCCCGTACCAAGAGACCCAGTACTTC
TRBV7-3,TRBJ2-3,once,.,CASSLAPIGSIPDTQYF,TGTGCCAGCAGCTTAGCCCCGATAGGGAGTATCCCAGATACGCAGTATTTT
TRBV28,TRBJ1-2,.,.,CASSTPGAPGGGYTF,TGTGCCAGCAGTACTCCAGGGGCCCCCGGAGGTGGCTACACCTTC
TRBV19,TRBJ2-1,once,TRBD2,CASSIAGASGRDNEQFF,TGTGCCAGTAGTATAGCGGGGGCTAGCGGGAGGGACAATGAGCAGTTCTTC
TRBV5-1,TRBJ2-1,.,.,CASSPRPPGNEQFF,TGCGCCAGCAGCCCACGGCCCCCGGGGAATGAGCAGTTCTTC
TRBV20-1,TRBJ1-1,few,.,CSATGADEAFF,TGCAGTGCTACCGGGGCTGATGAAGCTTTCTTT
TRBV29-1,TRBJ2-3,.,.,CSVESRLHSTDTQYF,TGCAGCGTTGAGTCTCGCCTGCATAGCACAGATACGCAGTATTTT
TRBV15,TRBJ2-5,.,.,CATSTYRVGETQYF,TGTGCCACCAGCACTTACAGGGTAGGGGAGACCCAGTACTTC
TRBV10-1,TRBJ1-1,.,.,CASSLGGSTEAFF,TGCGCCAGCAGCTTGGGGGGCAGCACTGAAGCTTTCTTT
TRBV14,TRBJ1-2,.,.,CASSSGTLYGYTF,TGTGCCAGCAGCTCCGGGACCCTCTATGGCTACACCTTC
TRBV11-2,TRBJ2-7,once,TRBD2,CASSLTSGRGEQYF,TGTGCCAGCAGCCTAACTAGCGGGAGAGGAGAGCAGTACTTC
TRBV6-5,TRBJ1-1,.,.,CASSLRRGTEAFF,TGTGCCAGCAGTCTCCGCAGGGGCACTGAAGCTTTCTTT
TRBV6-5,TRBJ1-5,.,.,CASSYQKGSNQPQHF,TGTGCCAGCAGTTACCAGAAGGGCAGCAATCAGCCCCAGCATTTT
TRBV29-1,TRBJ2-7,few,TRBD1,CSVGGTGASGQYF,TGCAGCGTTGGCGGGACAGGGGCCTCGGGGCAGTACTTC
TRBV7-9,TRBJ1-4,.,.,CASSQTEVNEKLFF,TGTGCCAGCAGCCAGACAGAAGTTAATGAAAAACTGTTTTTT
TRBV28,TRBJ2-1,.,.,CASSLTGMKHNEQFF,TGTGCCAGCAGTTTAACAGGGATGAAGCACAATGAGCAGTTCTTC
TRBV6-5,TRBJ2-6,.,.,CASSYSYRAGANVLTF,TGTGCCAGCAGTTACTCTTACAGGGCCGGGGCCAACGTCCTGACTTTC
TRBV9,TRBJ2-2,.,.,CASSVETHHGDTGELFF,TGTGCCAGCAGCGTAGAGACACACCATGGGGACACCGGGGAGCTGTTTTTT
TRBV5-1,TRBJ1-4,.,TRBD1,CASSPGQGRSNEKLFF,TGCGCCAGCAGCCCCGGACAGGGGCGGTCTAATGAAAAACTGTTTTTT
TRBV5-1,TRBJ2-7,.,.,CASSPTGIYVGEQYF,TGCGCCAGCAGCCCAACCGGAATCTACGTTGGCGAGCAGTACTTC
TRBV5-6,TRBJ1-1,.,.,CASSPPGRGTGSEAFF,TGTGCCAGCAGCCCCCCGGGGAGGGGGACCGGGAGTGAAGCTTTCTTT
TRBV11-2,TRBJ1-2,.,.,CASSLVVRTFVGYTF,TGTGCCAGCAGCTTAGTAGTTCGGACGTTTGTTGGCTACACCTTC
TRBV4-1,TRBJ2-5,.,TRBD2,CASSRGTSWGLETQYF,TGCGCCAGCAGCCGGGGGACTAGCTGGGGGTTGGAGACCCAGTACTTC
TRBV27,TRBJ2-3,.,.,CASSLRVLHTDTQYF,TGTGCCAGCAGTTTGCGGGTCTTACACACAGATACGCAGTATTTT
TRBV5-1,TRBJ1-2,.,.,CASSFGTDYYGYTF,TGCGCCAGCAGCTTCGGGACGGATTACTATGGCTACACCTTC
TRBV6-1,TRBJ1-2,.,.,CASSEVASLGYTF,TGTGCCAGCAGTGAAGTGGCTTCTTTAGGCTACACCTTC
TRBV11-2,TRBJ2-5,.,TRBD1,CASSFPPVGTGRQETQYF,TGTGCCAGCAGCTTTCCTCCGGTTGGGACAGGCCGACAAGAGACCCAGTACTTC
TRBV27,TRBJ2-1,once,TRBD2,CASSFRTSDEQFF,TGTGCCAGCAGTTTCCGGACTAGCGATGAGCAGTTCTTC
TRBV5-1,TRBJ1-4,.,.,CASSLGPGEAEKLFF,TGCGCCAGCAGCTTGGGGCCAGGGGAGGCTGAAAAACTGTTTTTT
TRBV30,TRBJ2-5,.,TRBD2,CAWSPSGSGLEETQYF,TGTGCCTGGAGCCCTAGCGGGAGCGGTCTGGAAGAGACCCAGTACTTC
TRBV4-1,TRBJ2-7,many,TRBD2,CASSQVGRLAGSRYEQYF,TGCGCCAGCAGCCAAGTTGGAAGACTAGCGGGATCTCGATACGAGCAGTACTTC
TRBV18,TRBJ2-7,.,.,CASSPIGADEQYF,TGTGCCAGCTCACCCATCGGGGCGGACGAGCAGTACTTC
TRBV6-1,TRBJ2-2,.,.,CASSEAWGELFF,TGTGCCAGCAGTGAGGCCTGGGGGGAGCTGTTTTTT
TRBV4-3,TRBJ1-2,.,.,CASSQDGEQPQGYTF,TGCGCCAGCAGCCAAGATGGGGAGCAGCCTCAGGGCTACACCTTC
TRBV27,TRBJ2-1,.,.,CASSFGTGSSYNEQFF,TGTGCCAGCAGTTTTGGGACCGGGAGCTCCTACAATGAGCAGTTCTTC
TRBV5-4,TRBJ1-2,.,TRBD1,CASRAEDRGTYGYTF,TGTGCCAGCAGGGCCGAGGACAGGGGTACCTATGGCTACACCTTC
TRBV29-1,TRBJ2-3,once,TRBD2,CSVVKAGVSDTQYF,TGCAGCGTCGTTAAAGCGGGAGTATCAGATACGCAGTATTTT
TRBV6-4,TRBJ2-3,.,TRBD2,CASSYSSAGGTDTQYF,TGTGCCAGCAGTTATTCCTCAGCGGGAGGCACAGATACGCAGTATTTT